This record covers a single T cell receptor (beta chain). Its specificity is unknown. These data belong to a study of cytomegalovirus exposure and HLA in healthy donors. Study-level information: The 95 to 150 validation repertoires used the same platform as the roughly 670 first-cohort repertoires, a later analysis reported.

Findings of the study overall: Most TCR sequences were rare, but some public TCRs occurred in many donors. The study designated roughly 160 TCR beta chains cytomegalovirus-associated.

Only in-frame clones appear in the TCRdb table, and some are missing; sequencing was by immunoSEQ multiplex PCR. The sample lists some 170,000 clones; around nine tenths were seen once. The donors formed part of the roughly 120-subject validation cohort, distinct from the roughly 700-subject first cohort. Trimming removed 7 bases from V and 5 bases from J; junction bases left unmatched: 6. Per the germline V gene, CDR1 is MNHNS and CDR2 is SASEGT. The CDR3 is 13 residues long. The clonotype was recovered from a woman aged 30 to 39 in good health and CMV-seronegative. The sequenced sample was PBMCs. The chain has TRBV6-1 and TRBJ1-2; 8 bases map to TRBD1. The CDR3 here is CASTGQGIYGYTF. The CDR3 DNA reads TGTGCCAGCACCGGACAGGGAATATATGGCTACACCTTC.